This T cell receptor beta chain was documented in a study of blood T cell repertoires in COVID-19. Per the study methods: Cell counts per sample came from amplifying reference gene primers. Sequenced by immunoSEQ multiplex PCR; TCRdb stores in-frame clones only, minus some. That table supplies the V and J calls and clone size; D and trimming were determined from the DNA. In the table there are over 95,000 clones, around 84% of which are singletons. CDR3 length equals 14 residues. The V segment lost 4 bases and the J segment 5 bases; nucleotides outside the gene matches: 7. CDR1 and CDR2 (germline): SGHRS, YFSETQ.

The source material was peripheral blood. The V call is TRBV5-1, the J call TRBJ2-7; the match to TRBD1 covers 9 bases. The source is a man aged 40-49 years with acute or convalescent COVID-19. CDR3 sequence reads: CASSPGTGYHEQYF. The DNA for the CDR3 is TGCGCCAGCAGCCCAGGGACAGGGTACCACGAGCAGTACTTC.